The 15 T cell receptor beta chains given below trace back to one sample, sequenced in a study of blood T cells in healthy people across ages. Through a sample-barcoded 5' primer and a J-beta primer mix, a second PCR was run for roughly 7 to 12 cycles. TCRdb redid the calling of the 5' RACE reads with MiXCR, one entry per CDR3 protein. This sample has around 900,000 distinct CDR3 sequences, with around 54% found just once. The sample was blood. Receptor source: a woman aged 60-70 years in good health.

The chain links TRBV7-8 to TRBJ2-7; no reliable D call. Germline values: CDR1 SGHVS, CDR2 FQNEAQ. Deletions cut 1 base from V and 3 bases from J, with 10 bases between. CDR3 length: 14 residues. CDR3 in amino acids: CASSLEGPRYEQYF. CDR3 coding DNA: TGTGCCAGCAGCTTAGAAGGTCCTCGCTACGAGCAGTACTTC.

This clonotype was detected a few times. The V gene is TRBV6-1, the J gene TRBJ2-7; D tentatively fits TRBD1 or TRBD2 (5 bases each). CDR1 is MNHNS and CDR2 is SASEGT in the germline V gene. The V end lost 7 bases, the J end lost 3 bases, and 19 bases lay between the germline ends. The CDR3 has 15 amino acids. The CDR3 nucleotides read TGTGCCAGCAACCCCCGAGGGGCGCCGAACTACGAGCAGTACTTC. As protein: CASNPRGAPNYEQYF.

The V call is TRBV5-4, the J call TRBJ2-7, with 11 bases lining up with TRBD1. Matching the DNA end better, TRBJ2-5 makes the J call doubtful. Germline V gene lookup returns CDR1 SGHNT and CDR2 YYREEE (reference sequence). The CDR3 is 16 amino acids. CDR3 in DNA: TGTGCCAGCAGCTCGGGACCGGGACAGGGGGAGGAGACCCAGTACTTC. This encodes CASSSGPGQGEETQYF.

This rearrangement joins TRBV28 to TRBJ1-2; no reliable D call. The CDR3 consists of 12 residues. V was pared by 6 bases and J by 1 base, with 6 bases between. Germline-derived CDR1 and CDR2 are MDHEN and SYDVKM. The CDR3 reads CASRPYNYGYTF. CDR3 nucleotides: TGTGCCAGCAGGCCATATAACTATGGCTACACCTTC.

This clonotype has more than one count but fewer than ten. V usage is TRBV6-4 and J usage is TRBJ2-3; either TRBD1 or TRBD2 may supply D (5 bases each). Germline CDR1 reads MRHNA; CDR2 reads SNTAGT. V was cut by 4 bases and J by 0 bases, with 11 bases left in between. This CDR3 has 15 residues. The CDR3 DNA follows: TGTGCCAGCAGTGGGGACCCTTCTAGCACAGATACGCAGTATTTT. Translated: CASSGDPSSTDTQYF.

The chain combines TRBV5-1 with TRBJ2-7; 8 bases line up with TRBD2. The CDR3 contains 16 residues. V gave up 2 bases and J gave up 3 bases; unmatched junction bases: 10. Germline CDR1 SGHRS, CDR2 YFSETQ. CDR3 protein: CASSLVGRAPLYEQYF. In nucleotides, the CDR3 is TGCGCCAGCAGCTTAGTCGGGAGGGCCCCGCTCTACGAGCAGTACTTC.

This chain connects TRBV5-6 to TRBJ1-1; the D gene is possibly TRBD1 (6 bases). V gave up 1 base and J gave up 1 base, with 14 bases separating them. The CDR3 totals 16 residues. Per germline, CDR1 SGHDT and CDR2 YYEEEE. This chain's CDR3 is CASSLCVPGQNTEAFF. CDR3 DNA: TGTGCCAGCAGCTTGTGTGTTCCGGGACAGAACACTGAAGCTTTCTTT.

The rearrangement uses TRBV25-1 and TRBJ1-4; perhaps TRBD1 as D (6 bases). Deletions cut 1 base from V and 7 bases from J, with 10 bases between. Looked up from germline, CDR1 is MGHDK and CDR2 is SYGVNS. There are 14 residues in the CDR3. The chain's CDR3 is CASSESGAIEKLFF. The CDR3 DNA follows: TGTGCCAGCAGTGAATCAGGGGCAATTGAAAAACTGTTTTTT.

In this sample, this clonotype turned up a few times. The V and J genes are TRBV15 and TRBJ2-3; D remains unclear. Germline lookup yields CDR1 LNHNV and CDR2 YYDKDF (reference sequence). Trimming took off 5 bases at V and 2 bases at J, with 17 bases between the two ends. The CDR3 is 16 residues long. The CDR3 loop is CATSLPTEAYTDTQYF. In DNA, the CDR3 is TGTGCCACCAGCCTCCCGACGGAAGCTTACACAGATACGCAGTATTTT.

This clonotype was found a few times. The chain carries TRBV5-1 and TRBJ1-5; 8 nucleotides align to TRBD1. The CDR3 is made up of 15 amino acids. Germline trimming cut 4 bases from V and 3 bases from J; bases unmatched to any gene: 6. Germline values: CDR1 SGHRS, CDR2 YFSETQ. The CDR3 spells CASSPGGLDNQPQHF. In DNA, the CDR3 is TGCGCCAGCAGCCCAGGGGGCCTGGACAATCAGCCCCAGCATTTT.

The genes are TRBV27 and TRBJ1-2; tentative D call: TRBD1 (5 bases). The CDR3 consists of 13 residues. CDR1 is MNHEY, CDR2 SMNVEV, per germline (reference sequence). Trimming shortened V by 4 bases and J by 4 bases, and 10 bases separated the two germline ends. The CDR3 loop reads CASSSRDPYGYTF. As DNA, the CDR3 is TGTGCCAGCAGTTCCAGGGACCCCTATGGCTACACCTTC.

This clonotype was counted only a few times. Possible read error: a much larger clone is one base away. The rearrangement joins TRBV6-5 to TRBJ2-7; the D call may be TRBD1 or TRBD2 (5 bases each). With 2 bases removed from V and 1 base from J, the gap between germline ends came to 9 bases. Per the germline V gene, CDR1 is MNHEY and CDR2 is SVGAGI. This CDR3 spans 14 amino acids. As DNA, the CDR3 is TGTGCCAGCAGTTACGGGGGAGAGTCCTACGAGCAGTACTTC. Amino acid sequence: CASSYGGESYEQYF.

The V call is TRBV19, the J call TRBJ1-5; D remains unclear. The germline CDR1 and CDR2 sequences are LNHDA and SQIVND (reference sequence). The V and J ends lost 2 bases and 0 bases respectively, with 8 bases between them. The CDR3 covers 15 residues. CDR3: CASSITEYSNQPQHF. The CDR3, as DNA: TGTGCCAGTAGTATAACCGAATATAGCAATCAGCCCCAGCATTTT.

This clonotype showed up just a few times. CDR3 nucleotides: TGTGCCAGCAGTTCACCCGGGACCTCGGGAAACATTCAGTACTTC. The encoded protein is CASSSPGTSGNIQYF. J is TRBJ2-4 and V is TRBV28, with D perhaps assigned TRBD1 or TRBD2 (5 bases each). There are 15 residues in the CDR3. Per the germline V gene, CDR1 is MDHEN and CDR2 is SYDVKM. Trimming removed 4 bases from V and 6 bases from J, with 16 bases in between.

This clonotype was seen a single time. The junction departs from the called germline gene at one end, perhaps through a read error. This sequence joins TRBV4-3 and TRBJ2-3, with 10 positions matching TRBD2. The CDR3 is 15 residues long. Germline CDR1 reads LGHNA; CDR2 reads YSLEER. CDR3 in amino acids: CASSRGTSDGDTRYF. CDR3 bases: TGCGCCAGCAGCCGCGGGACTAGCGATGGAGATACGCGGTATTTT.